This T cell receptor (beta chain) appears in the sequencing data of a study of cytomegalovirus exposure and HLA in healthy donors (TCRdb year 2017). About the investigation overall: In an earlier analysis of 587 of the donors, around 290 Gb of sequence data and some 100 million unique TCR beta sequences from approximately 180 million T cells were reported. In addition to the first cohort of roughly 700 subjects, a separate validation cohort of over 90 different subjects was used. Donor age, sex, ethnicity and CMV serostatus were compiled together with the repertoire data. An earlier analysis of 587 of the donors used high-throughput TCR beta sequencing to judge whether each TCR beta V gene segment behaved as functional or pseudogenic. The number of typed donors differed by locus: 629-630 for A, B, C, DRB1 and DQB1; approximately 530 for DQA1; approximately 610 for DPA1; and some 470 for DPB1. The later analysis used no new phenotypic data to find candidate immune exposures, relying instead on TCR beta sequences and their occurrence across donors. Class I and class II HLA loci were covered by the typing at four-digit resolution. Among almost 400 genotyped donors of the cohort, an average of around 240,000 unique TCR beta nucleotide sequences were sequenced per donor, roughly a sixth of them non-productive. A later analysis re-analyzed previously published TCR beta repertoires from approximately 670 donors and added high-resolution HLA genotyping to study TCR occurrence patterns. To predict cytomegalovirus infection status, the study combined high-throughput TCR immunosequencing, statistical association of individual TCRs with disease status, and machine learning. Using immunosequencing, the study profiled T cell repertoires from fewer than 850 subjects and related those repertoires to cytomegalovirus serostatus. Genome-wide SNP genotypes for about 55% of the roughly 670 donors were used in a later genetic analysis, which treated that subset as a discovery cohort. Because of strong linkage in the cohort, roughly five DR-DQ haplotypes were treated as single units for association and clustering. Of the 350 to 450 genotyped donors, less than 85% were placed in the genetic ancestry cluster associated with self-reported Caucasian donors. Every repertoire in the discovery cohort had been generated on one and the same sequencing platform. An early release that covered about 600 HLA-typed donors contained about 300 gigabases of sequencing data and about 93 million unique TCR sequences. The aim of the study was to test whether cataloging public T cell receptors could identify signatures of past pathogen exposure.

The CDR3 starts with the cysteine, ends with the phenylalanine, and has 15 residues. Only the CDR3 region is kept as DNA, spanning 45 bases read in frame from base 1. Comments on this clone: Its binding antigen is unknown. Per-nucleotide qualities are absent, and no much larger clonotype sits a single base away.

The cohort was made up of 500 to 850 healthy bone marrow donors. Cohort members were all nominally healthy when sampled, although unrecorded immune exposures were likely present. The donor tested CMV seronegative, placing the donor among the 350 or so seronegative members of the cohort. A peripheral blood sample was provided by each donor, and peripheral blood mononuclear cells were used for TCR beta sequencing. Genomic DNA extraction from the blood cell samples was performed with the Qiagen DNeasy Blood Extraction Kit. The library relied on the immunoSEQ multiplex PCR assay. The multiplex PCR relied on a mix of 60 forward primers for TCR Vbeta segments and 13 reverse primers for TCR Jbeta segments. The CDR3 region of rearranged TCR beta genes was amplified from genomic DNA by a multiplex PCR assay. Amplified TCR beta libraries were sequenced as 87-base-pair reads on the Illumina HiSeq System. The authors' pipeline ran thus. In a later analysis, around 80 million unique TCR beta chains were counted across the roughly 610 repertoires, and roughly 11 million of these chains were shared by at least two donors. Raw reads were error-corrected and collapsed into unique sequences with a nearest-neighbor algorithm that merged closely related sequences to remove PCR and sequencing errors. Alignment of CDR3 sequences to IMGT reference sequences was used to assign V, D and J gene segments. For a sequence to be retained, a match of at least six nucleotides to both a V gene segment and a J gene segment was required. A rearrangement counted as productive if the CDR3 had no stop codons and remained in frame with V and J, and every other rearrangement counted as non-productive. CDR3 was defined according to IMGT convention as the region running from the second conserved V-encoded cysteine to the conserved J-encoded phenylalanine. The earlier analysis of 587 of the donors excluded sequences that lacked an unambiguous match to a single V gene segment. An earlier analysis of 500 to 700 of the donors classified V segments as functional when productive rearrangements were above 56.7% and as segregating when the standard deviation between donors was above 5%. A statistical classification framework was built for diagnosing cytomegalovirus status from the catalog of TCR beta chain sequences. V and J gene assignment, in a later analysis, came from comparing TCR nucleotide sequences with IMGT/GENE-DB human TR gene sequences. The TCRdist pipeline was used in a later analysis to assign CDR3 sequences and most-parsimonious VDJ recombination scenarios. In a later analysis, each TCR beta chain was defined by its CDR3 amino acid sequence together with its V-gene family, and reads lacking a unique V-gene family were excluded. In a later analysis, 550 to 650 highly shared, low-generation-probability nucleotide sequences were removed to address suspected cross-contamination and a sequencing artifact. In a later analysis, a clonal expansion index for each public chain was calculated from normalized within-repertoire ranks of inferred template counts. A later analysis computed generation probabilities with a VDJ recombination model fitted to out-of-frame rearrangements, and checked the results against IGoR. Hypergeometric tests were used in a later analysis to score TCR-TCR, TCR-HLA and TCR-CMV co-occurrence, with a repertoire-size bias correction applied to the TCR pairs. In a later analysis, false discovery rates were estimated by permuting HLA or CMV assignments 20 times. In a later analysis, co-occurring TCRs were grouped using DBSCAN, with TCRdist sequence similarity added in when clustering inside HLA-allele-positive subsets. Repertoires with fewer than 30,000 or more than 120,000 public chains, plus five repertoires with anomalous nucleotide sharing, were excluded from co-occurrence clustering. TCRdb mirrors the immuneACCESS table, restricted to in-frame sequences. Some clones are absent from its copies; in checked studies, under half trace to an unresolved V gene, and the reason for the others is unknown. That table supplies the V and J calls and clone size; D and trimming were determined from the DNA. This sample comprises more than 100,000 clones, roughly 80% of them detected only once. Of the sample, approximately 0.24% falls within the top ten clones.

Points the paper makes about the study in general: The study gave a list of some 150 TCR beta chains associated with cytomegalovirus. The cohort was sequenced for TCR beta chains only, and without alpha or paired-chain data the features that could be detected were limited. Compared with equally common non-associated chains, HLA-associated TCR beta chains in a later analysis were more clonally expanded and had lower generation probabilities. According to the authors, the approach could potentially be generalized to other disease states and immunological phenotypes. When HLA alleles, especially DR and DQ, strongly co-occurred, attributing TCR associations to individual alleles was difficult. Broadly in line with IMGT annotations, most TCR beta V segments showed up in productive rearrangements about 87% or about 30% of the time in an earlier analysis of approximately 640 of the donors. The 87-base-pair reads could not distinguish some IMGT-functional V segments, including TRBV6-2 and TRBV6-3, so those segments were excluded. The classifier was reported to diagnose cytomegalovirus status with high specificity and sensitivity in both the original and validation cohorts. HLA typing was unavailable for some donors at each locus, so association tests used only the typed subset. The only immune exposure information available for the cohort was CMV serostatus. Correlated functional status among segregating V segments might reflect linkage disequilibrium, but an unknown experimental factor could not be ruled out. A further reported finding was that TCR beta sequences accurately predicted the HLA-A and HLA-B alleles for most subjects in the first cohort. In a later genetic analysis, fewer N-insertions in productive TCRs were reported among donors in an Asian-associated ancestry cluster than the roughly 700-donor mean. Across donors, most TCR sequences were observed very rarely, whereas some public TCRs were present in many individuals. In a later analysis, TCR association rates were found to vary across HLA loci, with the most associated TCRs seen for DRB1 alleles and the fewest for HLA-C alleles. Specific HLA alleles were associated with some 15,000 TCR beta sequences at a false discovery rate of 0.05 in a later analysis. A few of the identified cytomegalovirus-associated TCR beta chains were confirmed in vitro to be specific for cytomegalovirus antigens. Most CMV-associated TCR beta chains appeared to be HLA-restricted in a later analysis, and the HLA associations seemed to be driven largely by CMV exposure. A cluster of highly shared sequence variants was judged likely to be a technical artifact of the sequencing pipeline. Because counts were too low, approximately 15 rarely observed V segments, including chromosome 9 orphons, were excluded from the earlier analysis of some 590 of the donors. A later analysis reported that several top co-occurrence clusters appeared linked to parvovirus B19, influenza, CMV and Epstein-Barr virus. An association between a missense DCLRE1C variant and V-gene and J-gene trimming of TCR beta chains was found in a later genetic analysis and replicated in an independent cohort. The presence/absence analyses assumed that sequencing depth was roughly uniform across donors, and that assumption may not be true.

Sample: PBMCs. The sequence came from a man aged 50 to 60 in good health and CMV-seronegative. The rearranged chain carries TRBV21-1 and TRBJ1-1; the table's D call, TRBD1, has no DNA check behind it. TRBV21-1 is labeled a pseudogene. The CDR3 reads CASSKRTGGKTEAFF. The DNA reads TGTGCCAGCAGCAAGAGGACAGGGGGCAAGACTGAAGCTTTCTTT.